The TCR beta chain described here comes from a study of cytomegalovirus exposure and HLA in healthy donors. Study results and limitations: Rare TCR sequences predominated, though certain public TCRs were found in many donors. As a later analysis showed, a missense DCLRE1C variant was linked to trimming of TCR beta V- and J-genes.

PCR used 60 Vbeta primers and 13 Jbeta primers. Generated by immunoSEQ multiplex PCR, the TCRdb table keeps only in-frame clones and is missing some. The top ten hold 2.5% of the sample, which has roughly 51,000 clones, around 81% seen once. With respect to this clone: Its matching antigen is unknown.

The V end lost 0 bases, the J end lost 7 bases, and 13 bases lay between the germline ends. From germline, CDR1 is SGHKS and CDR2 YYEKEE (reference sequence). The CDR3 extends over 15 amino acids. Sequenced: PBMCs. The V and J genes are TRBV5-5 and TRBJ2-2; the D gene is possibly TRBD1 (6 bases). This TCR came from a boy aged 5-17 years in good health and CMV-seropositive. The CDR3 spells CASSLAKGVNGELFF. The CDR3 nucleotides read TGTGCCAGCAGCTTGGCCAAGGGGGTGAACGGGGAGCTGTTTTTT.